The rows below give T cell receptor beta chains drawn from one sample of a study of glioma-infiltrating T cells. Using its own MiXCR run on the multiplex PCR reads, TCRdb lists one record per CDR3 protein. The table has 4,500 or so distinct CDR3 sequences, roughly 25% seen once. Sequenced sample: glioma tissue, nonneoplastic brain tissue, or PBMCs (not recorded which). The receptors derive from a human donor with low-grade glioma or glioblastoma, undergoing nonglioma brain surgery, or in good health (not recorded which). CDR3s include the opening cysteine and the closing phenylalanine or tryptophan. Fields, in order: D gene, V gene, clone size, J gene, CDR3 protein, CDR3 DNA. A D gene is named only where the DNA matches it firmly. Size values are once, few and many counts, or a class for expanded clones, and some rows have none.

d_call: NA; v_call: TRBV25-1; clone_size: NA; j_call: TRBJ2-2; cdr3_aa: CASSEFLGGTWELLF; cdr3_nt: TGTGCCAGCAGTGAATTTCTAGGAGGCACCTGGGAGCTGCTTTTT
d_call: NA; v_call: TRBV12-5; clone_size: many; j_call: TRBJ2-1; cdr3_aa: CASGSNDASSYNEQFF; cdr3_nt: TGTGCTAGTGGTTCGAACGACGCGAGCTCCTACAATGAGCAGTTCTTC
d_call: TRBD1; v_call: TRBV19; clone_size: many; j_call: TRBJ1-5; cdr3_aa: CASSISRGPGNQPQHF; cdr3_nt: TGTGCCAGTAGTATAAGTAGGGGGCCTGGCAATCAGCCCCAGCATTTT
d_call: NA; v_call: TRBV4-1; clone_size: medium-sized; j_call: TRBJ1-3; cdr3_aa: CASSRGGLISSGNTIYF; cdr3_nt: TGCGCCAGCAGCCGGGGGGGACTCATAAGCTCTGGAAACACCATATATTTT
d_call: NA; v_call: TRBV12-3/TRBV12-4; clone_size: many; j_call: TRBJ2-2; cdr3_aa: CASSFWQGIYTGELFF; cdr3_nt: TGTGCCAGCAGTTTTTGGCAGGGGATCTACACCGGGGAGCTGTTTTTT
d_call: TRBD1; v_call: TRBV19; clone_size: many; j_call: TRBJ1-5; cdr3_aa: CASSSTGTGSFQPQHF; cdr3_nt: TGTGCCAGTAGTAGTACCGGGACAGGGAGTTTCCAGCCCCAGCATTTT
d_call: NA; v_call: TRBV19; clone_size: many; j_call: TRBJ1-6; cdr3_aa: CASSLTAYNSPLHF; cdr3_nt: TGTGCCAGTAGCCTGACAGCCTATAATTCACCCCTCCACTTT
d_call: NA; v_call: TRBV28; clone_size: medium-sized; j_call: TRBJ1-1; cdr3_aa: CASEKNTEAFF; cdr3_nt: TGTGCCAGCGAGAAGAACACTGAAGCTTTCTTT
d_call: NA; v_call: TRBV13; clone_size: NA; j_call: TRBJ2-3; cdr3_aa: CASSLGQGVDTQYF; cdr3_nt: TGTGCCAGCAGCTTAGGCCAAGGAGTGGATACGCAGTATTTT
d_call: NA; v_call: TRBV11-2; clone_size: medium-sized; j_call: TRBJ2-3; cdr3_aa: CASSLMGGTDTQYF; cdr3_nt: TGTGCCAGCAGCCTAATGGGCGGCACAGATACGCAGTATTTT
d_call: NA; v_call: TRBV9; clone_size: many; j_call: TRBJ1-4; cdr3_aa: CASSPRGSSEKLFF; cdr3_nt: TGTGCCAGCAGCCCTCGGGGGAGTTCGGAAAAACTGTTTTTT
d_call: NA; v_call: TRBV14; clone_size: many; j_call: TRBJ2-3; cdr3_aa: CASSHLEGPTDTQYF; cdr3_nt: TGTGCCAGCAGCCACCTGGAGGGACCCACAGATACGCAGTATTTT
d_call: NA; v_call: TRBV11-2; clone_size: many; j_call: TRBJ2-3; cdr3_aa: CASSRRGLGGPDTQYF; cdr3_nt: TGTGCCAGCAGCCGTAGAGGGTTGGGGGGCCCAGATACGCAGTATTTT
d_call: NA; v_call: TRBV6-2/TRBV6-3; clone_size: NA; j_call: TRBJ1-1; cdr3_aa: CASSVTDMENTEAFF; cdr3_nt: TGTGCCAGCAGCGTAACCGATATGGAGAACACTGAAGCTTTCTTT
d_call: TRBD1; v_call: TRBV4-1; clone_size: NA; j_call: TRBJ2-5; cdr3_aa: CANSRGDRGSQETQYF; cdr3_nt: TGTGCCAACAGCCGAGGGGACAGGGGATCCCAAGAGACCCAGTACTTC
d_call: TRBD1; v_call: TRBV7-3; clone_size: many; j_call: TRBJ2-2; cdr3_aa: CASRKTGTGGTGELFF; cdr3_nt: TGTGCCAGCAGGAAGACCGGGACAGGGGGTACCGGGGAGCTGTTTTTT
d_call: TRBD2; v_call: TRBV20-1; clone_size: medium-sized; j_call: TRBJ2-5; cdr3_aa: CSANSMGGVQETQYF; cdr3_nt: TGCAGTGCTAACTCTATGGGGGGGGTCCAAGAGACCCAGTACTTC
d_call: NA; v_call: TRBV3-1; clone_size: many; j_call: TRBJ1-2; cdr3_aa: CASSQGSGLIYGYTF; cdr3_nt: TGTGCCAGCAGCCAAGGATCGGGACTGATCTATGGCTACACCTTC
d_call: NA; v_call: TRBV24-1; clone_size: medium-sized; j_call: TRBJ2-2; cdr3_aa: CATSARRDTGELFF; cdr3_nt: TGTGCCACCAGTGCTCGCAGGGACACCGGGGAGCTGTTTTTT
d_call: NA; v_call: TRBV11-3; clone_size: medium-sized; j_call: TRBJ2-3; cdr3_aa: CASSFHTDTQYF; cdr3_nt: TGTGCCAGCAGCTTTCACACAGATACGCAGTATTTT
d_call: NA; v_call: TRBV9; clone_size: many; j_call: TRBJ1-1; cdr3_aa: CASSGWTAEGAFF; cdr3_nt: TGTGCCAGCAGCGGTTGGACAGCCGAGGGGGCTTTCTTT
d_call: NA; v_call: TRBV12-3/TRBV12-4; clone_size: many; j_call: TRBJ2-5; cdr3_aa: CASSPGGVEETQYF; cdr3_nt: TGTGCCAGCAGCCCCGGTGGAGTGGAAGAGACCCAGTACTTC
d_call: NA; v_call: TRBV7-6; clone_size: medium-sized; j_call: TRBJ1-5; cdr3_aa: CASSFGGTQPQHF; cdr3_nt: TGTGCCAGCAGCTTCGGAGGGACCCAGCCCCAGCATTTT
d_call: TRBD2; v_call: TRBV11-2; clone_size: many; j_call: TRBJ2-3; cdr3_aa: CASSLNLAGGRHTQYF; cdr3_nt: TGTGCCAGCAGCCTAAACCTAGCGGGGGGGCGACATACGCAGTATTTT
d_call: NA; v_call: TRBV25-1; clone_size: medium-sized; j_call: TRBJ1-3; cdr3_aa: CASSELSPVSSGNTIYF; cdr3_nt: TGTGCCAGCAGTGAACTTTCCCCGGTCAGCTCTGGAAACACCATATATTTT
d_call: NA; v_call: TRBV6-1; clone_size: medium-sized; j_call: TRBJ1-5; cdr3_aa: CASRGERPVLPQHF; cdr3_nt: TGTGCCAGCAGAGGAGAAAGGCCCGTTTTGCCCCAGCATTTT
d_call: TRBD1; v_call: TRBV27; clone_size: large; j_call: TRBJ1-6; cdr3_aa: CASSTRQGYSPLHF; cdr3_nt: TGTGCCAGCAGTACCCGACAGGGGTATTCACCCCTCCACTTT
d_call: TRBD1; v_call: TRBV11-2; clone_size: many; j_call: TRBJ2-7; cdr3_aa: CASSLYRGPYEQYF; cdr3_nt: TGTGCCAGCAGCTTATACAGGGGTCCCTACGAGCAGTACTTC
d_call: NA; v_call: TRBV5-1; clone_size: many; j_call: TRBJ1-1; cdr3_aa: CASSLALGDPEAFF; cdr3_nt: TGCGCCAGCAGCTTGGCCCTCGGGGACCCCGAAGCTTTCTTT
d_call: TRBD1; v_call: TRBV28; clone_size: NA; j_call: TRBJ2-3; cdr3_aa: CASSSTTGLKDTRYF; cdr3_nt: TGTGCCAGCAGTTCAACGACAGGGCTTAAAGATACGCGGTATTTT
d_call: NA; v_call: TRBV6-1; clone_size: large; j_call: TRBJ2-3; cdr3_aa: CASTAGDSSTDTQYF; cdr3_nt: TGTGCCAGCACGGCCGGCGACTCTAGCACAGATACGCAGTATTTT
d_call: TRBD1; v_call: TRBV2; clone_size: many; j_call: TRBJ1-1; cdr3_aa: CASSEPGGWGAFF; cdr3_nt: TGTGCCAGCAGTGAACCAGGGGGATGGGGAGCTTTCTTT
d_call: TRBD1; v_call: TRBV7-6; clone_size: medium-sized; j_call: TRBJ2-7; cdr3_aa: CASSRGTGSSYEQYF; cdr3_nt: TGTGCCAGCAGCCGAGGGACAGGGAGCTCCTACGAGCAGTACTTC
d_call: TRBD2; v_call: TRBV5-1; clone_size: many; j_call: TRBJ2-5; cdr3_aa: CASGGVAGVAETQYF; cdr3_nt: TGCGCCAGCGGAGGTGTAGCGGGGGTAGCAGAGACCCAGTACTTC
d_call: TRBD1; v_call: TRBV5-1; clone_size: many; j_call: TRBJ1-3; cdr3_aa: CASSSGQANSGNTIYF; cdr3_nt: TGCGCCAGCAGCTCGGGACAGGCGAACTCTGGAAACACCATATATTTT
d_call: NA; v_call: TRBV2; clone_size: medium-sized; j_call: TRBJ1-6; cdr3_aa: CASSAVRTGSPLHF; cdr3_nt: TGTGCCAGCAGTGCGGTACGAACGGGCTCACCCCTCCACTTT
d_call: NA; v_call: TRBV6-1; clone_size: large; j_call: TRBJ2-7; cdr3_aa: CASRPTGYEQYF; cdr3_nt: TGTGCCAGCAGACCAACAGGGTACGAGCAGTACTTC
d_call: NA; v_call: TRBV28; clone_size: medium-sized; j_call: TRBJ1-2; cdr3_aa: CASSFNEGIGGYTF; cdr3_nt: TGTGCCAGCAGTTTTAATGAGGGGATAGGGGGCTACACCTTC
d_call: NA; v_call: TRBV10-3; clone_size: many; j_call: TRBJ2-7; cdr3_aa: CAISSRDYEQYF; cdr3_nt: TGTGCCATCAGTTCCAGGGACTACGAGCAGTACTTC
d_call: TRBD1; v_call: TRBV27; clone_size: large; j_call: TRBJ1-2; cdr3_aa: CASSPYRTGRGGYTF; cdr3_nt: TGTGCCAGCAGTCCCTATCGGACAGGGAGGGGTGGCTACACCTTC
d_call: TRBD1; v_call: TRBV10-2; clone_size: many; j_call: TRBJ2-2; cdr3_aa: CASSRQGARVGELFF; cdr3_nt: TGCGCCAGCAGTCGACAGGGGGCGAGGGTCGGGGAGCTGTTTTTT
d_call: NA; v_call: TRBV7-9; clone_size: many; j_call: TRBJ2-4; cdr3_aa: CASSLATKNIQYF; cdr3_nt: TGTGCCAGCAGCTTAGCGACCAAAAACATTCAGTACTTC
d_call: NA; v_call: TRBV11-2; clone_size: medium-sized; j_call: TRBJ2-1; cdr3_aa: CASSRLYRQAYNEQFF; cdr3_nt: TGTGCCAGCAGCCGCCTCTACAGACAGGCGTACAATGAGCAGTTCTTC
d_call: NA; v_call: TRBV10-3; clone_size: many; j_call: TRBJ2-1; cdr3_aa: CAISGVSPRDNEQFF; cdr3_nt: TGTGCCATCAGTGGTGTTTCCCCGAGAGACAATGAGCAGTTCTTC
d_call: TRBD2; v_call: TRBV10-2; clone_size: medium-sized; j_call: TRBJ2-3; cdr3_aa: CASSESELAGKDTQYF; cdr3_nt: TGCGCCAGCAGTGAGTCGGAACTAGCGGGGAAAGATACGCAGTATTTT
d_call: NA; v_call: TRBV11-3; clone_size: medium-sized; j_call: TRBJ2-3; cdr3_aa: CASSMGTSSTDTQYF; cdr3_nt: TGTGCCAGCAGCATGGGGACTTCTAGCACAGATACGCAGTATTTT
d_call: NA; v_call: TRBV7-2; clone_size: medium-sized; j_call: TRBJ2-4; cdr3_aa: CASSSAGAKNIQYF; cdr3_nt: TGTGCCAGCAGCTCCGCAGGGGCCAAAAACATTCAGTACTTC
d_call: NA; v_call: TRBV27; clone_size: large; j_call: TRBJ1-3; cdr3_aa: CASSVSPVPGNTIYF; cdr3_nt: TGTGCCAGCAGCGTGTCCCCCGTCCCTGGAAACACCATATATTTT
d_call: NA; v_call: TRBV30; clone_size: NA; j_call: TRBJ1-6; cdr3_aa: CAWNPGTNSPLHF; cdr3_nt: TGTGCCTGGAACCCAGGGACGAATTCACCCCTCCACTTT
d_call: NA; v_call: TRBV2; clone_size: many; j_call: TRBJ2-3; cdr3_aa: CASSPETDTQYF; cdr3_nt: TGTGCCAGCAGCCCCGAAACAGATACGCAGTATTTT
d_call: TRBD2; v_call: TRBV19; clone_size: many; j_call: TRBJ2-5; cdr3_aa: CASSLAVQETQYF; cdr3_nt: TGTGCCAGTAGCCTAGCGGTCCAAGAGACCCAGTACTTC
d_call: NA; v_call: TRBV29-1; clone_size: NA; j_call: TRBJ2-1; cdr3_aa: CSAGFDDQFF; cdr3_nt: TGCAGCGCCGGGTTCGATGACCAGTTCTTC